This TCR beta chain stems from a study of T cell responses to AZD1222 COVID-19 vaccine. Study summary: Pooled together were second doses at about 4 or about 12 weeks.

This CDR3 region has 12 residues. Germline loops: CDR1 LNHDA, CDR2 SQIVND (reference sequence). V dropped 5 bases and J dropped 1 base, with 5 bases sitting between them. The table came from immunoSEQ multiplex PCR; TCRdb's copy has only in-frame clones and leaves some out. This repertoire shows approximately 94,000 clones, nearly 95% found once; its top ten account for 1.5% to 2%. This clone appeared a few times. The sample contains more than one DNA sequence encoding this CDR3. The sequencing used peripheral blood, collected on day 0 of AZD1222 vaccination. This rearrangement joins TRBV19 to TRBJ2-5, with D unresolved. The clonotype comes from an adult in good health. This CDR3 reads CASSRAQETQYF. The CDR3 DNA follows: TGTGCCAGTAGTCGGGCCCAAGAGACCCAGTACTTC.